One TCR beta chain is described in this entry. In the original analysis: Reference gene primer amplification gave estimated nucleated cell counts. The table came from immunoSEQ multiplex PCR; TCRdb's copy has only in-frame clones and leaves some out. V and J calls and clone size are those listed in that table; D and trimming were worked out from the DNA. The top ten clones hold about 7.3% of a sample with approximately 120,000 clones, over 75% of them seen once. These data come from a study of blood T cell repertoires in COVID-19. The sequence was collected from a man aged 50 to 59 with acute or convalescent COVID-19. What was sequenced was peripheral blood.

The CDR3 region has the DNA TGTGCCAGCAGCCAAAACGGGAGGTACGAGCAGTACTTC. This codes for CASSQNGRYEQYF. The gene calls are TRBV3-1 (or the pseudogene TRBV3-2) and TRBJ2-7; TRBD2 aligns across 7 bases. Germline V CDR1 and CDR2: LGHDT, YNNKEL (reference sequence). This CDR3 comprises 13 residues. J lost 4 bases, V lost 2 bases, and 2 bases had no gene match.